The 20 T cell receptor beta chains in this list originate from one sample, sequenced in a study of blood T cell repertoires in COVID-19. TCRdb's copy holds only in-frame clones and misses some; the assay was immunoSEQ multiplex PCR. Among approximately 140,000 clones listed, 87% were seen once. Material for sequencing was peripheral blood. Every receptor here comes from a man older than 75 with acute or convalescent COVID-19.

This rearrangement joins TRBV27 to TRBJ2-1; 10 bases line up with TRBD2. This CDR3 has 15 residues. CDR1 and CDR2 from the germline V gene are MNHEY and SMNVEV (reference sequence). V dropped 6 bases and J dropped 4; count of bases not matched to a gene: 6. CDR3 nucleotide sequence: TGTGCCAGCAGACCGGGACTAGCGCTATACAATGAGCAGTTCTTC. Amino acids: CASRPGLALYNEQFF.

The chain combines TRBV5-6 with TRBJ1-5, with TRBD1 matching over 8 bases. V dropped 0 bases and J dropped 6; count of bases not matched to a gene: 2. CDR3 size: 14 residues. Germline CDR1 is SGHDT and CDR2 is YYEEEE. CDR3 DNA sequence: TGTGCCAGCAGCTTGGGACAGGGGACTCAGCCCCAGCATTTT. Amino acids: CASSLGQGTQPQHF.

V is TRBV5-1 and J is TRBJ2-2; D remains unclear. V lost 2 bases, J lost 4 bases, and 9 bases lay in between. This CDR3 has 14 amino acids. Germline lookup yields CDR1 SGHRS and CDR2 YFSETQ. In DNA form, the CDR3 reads TGCGCCAGCAGCTTAAGCCACGTCACCGGGGAGCTGTTTTTT. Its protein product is CASSLSHVTGELFF.

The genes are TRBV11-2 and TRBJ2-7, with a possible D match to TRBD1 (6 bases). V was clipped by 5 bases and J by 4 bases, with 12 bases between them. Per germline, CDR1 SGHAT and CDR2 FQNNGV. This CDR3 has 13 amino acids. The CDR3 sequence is CASSVGTLYEQYF. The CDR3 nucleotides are TGTGCCAGCAGCGTCGGGACACTGTACGAGCAGTACTTC.

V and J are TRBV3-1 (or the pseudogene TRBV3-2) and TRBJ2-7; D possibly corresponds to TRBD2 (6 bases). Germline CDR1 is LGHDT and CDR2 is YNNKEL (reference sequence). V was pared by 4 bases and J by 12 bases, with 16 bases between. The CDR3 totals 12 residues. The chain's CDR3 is CASSPPGLAPYF. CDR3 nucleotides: TGTGCCAGCAGCCCTCCGGGGCTAGCGCCGTACTTC.

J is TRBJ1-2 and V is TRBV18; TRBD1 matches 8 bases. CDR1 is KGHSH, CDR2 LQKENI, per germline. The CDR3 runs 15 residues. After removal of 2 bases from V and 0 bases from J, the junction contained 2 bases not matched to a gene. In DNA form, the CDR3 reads TGTGCCAGCTCACCAGAGACAGGGGCTAACTATGGCTACACCTTC. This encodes CASSPETGANYGYTF.

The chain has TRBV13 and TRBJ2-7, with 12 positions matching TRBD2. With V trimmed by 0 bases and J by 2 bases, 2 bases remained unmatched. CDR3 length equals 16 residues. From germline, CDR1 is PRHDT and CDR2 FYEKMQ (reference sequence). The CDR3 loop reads CASSLGSSGRAYEQYF. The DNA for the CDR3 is TGTGCCAGCAGCTTAGGGTCTAGCGGGAGGGCCTACGAGCAGTACTTC.

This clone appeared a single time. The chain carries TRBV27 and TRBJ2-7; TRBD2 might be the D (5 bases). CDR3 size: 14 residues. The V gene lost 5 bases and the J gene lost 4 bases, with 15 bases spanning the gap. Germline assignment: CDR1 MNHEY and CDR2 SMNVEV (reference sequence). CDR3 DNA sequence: TGTGCCAGCAGTGCCCGGCTAGCCCCATACGAGCAGTACTTC. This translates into CASSARLAPYEQYF.

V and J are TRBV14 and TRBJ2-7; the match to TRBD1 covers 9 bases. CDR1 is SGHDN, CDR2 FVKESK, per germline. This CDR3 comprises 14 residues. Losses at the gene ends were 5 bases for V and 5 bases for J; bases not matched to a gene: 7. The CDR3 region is CASSTGGVKHEQYF. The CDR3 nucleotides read TGTGCCAGCAGCACAGGGGGCGTTAAGCACGAGCAGTACTTC.

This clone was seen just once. The CDR3 protein is CATGLAGGSYNEQFF. The CDR3 coding sequence is TGTGCCACGGGACTAGCGGGGGGATCGTACAATGAGCAGTTCTTC. This rearrangement joins TRBV10-3 to TRBJ2-1, with 15 bases that match TRBD2. After removal of 10 bases from V and 4 bases from J, the junction contained 5 bases not matched to a gene. Germline V gives CDR1 ENHRY, CDR2 SYGVKD. This CDR3 is built from 15 residues.

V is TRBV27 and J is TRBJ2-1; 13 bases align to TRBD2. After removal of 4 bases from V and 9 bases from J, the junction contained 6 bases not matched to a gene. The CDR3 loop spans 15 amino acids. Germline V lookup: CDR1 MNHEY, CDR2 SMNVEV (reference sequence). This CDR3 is CASSSRGLAGTEQFF. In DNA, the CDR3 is TGTGCCAGCAGTTCGAGGGGACTAGCGGGGACTGAGCAGTTCTTC.

CDR3 coding DNA: TGTGCCAGCAGCCAACTGACAGACACTGAAGCTTTCTTT. Protein: CASSQLTDTEAFF. The chain is built from TRBV4-2 and TRBJ1-1; D is perhaps TRBD1 (5 bases). Germline V gene data show CDR1 as LGHNA and CDR2 as YNFKEQ. V was shortened by 2 bases and J by 3 bases, with 7 bases between the two germline ends. The CDR3 is made up of 13 amino acids.

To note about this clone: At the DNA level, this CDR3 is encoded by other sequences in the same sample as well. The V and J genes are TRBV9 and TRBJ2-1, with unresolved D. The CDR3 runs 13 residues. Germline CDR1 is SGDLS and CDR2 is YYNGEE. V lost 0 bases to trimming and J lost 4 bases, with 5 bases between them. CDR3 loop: CASSVAQYNEQFF. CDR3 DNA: TGTGCCAGCAGCGTAGCTCAGTACAATGAGCAGTTCTTC.

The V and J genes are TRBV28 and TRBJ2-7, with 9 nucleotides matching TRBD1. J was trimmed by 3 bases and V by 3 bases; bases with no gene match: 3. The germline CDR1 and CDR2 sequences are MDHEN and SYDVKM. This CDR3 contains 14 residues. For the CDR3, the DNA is TGTGCCAGCAGTTTGTGGGGACAGGGCTACGAGCAGTACTTC. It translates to CASSLWGQGYEQYF.

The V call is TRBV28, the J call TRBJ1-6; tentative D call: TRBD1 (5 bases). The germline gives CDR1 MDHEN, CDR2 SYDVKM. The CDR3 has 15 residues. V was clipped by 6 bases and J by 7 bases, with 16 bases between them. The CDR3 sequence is CASRPADGGNSPLHF. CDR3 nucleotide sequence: TGTGCCAGCAGACCCGCCGACGGGGGGAATTCACCCCTCCACTTT.

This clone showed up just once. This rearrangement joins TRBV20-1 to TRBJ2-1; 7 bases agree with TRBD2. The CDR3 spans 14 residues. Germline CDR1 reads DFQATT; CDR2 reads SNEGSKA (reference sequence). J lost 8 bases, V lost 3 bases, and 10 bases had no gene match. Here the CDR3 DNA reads TGCAGTGCTAGTGTGGGGGGGGTTTTGGATGAGCAGTTCTTC. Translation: CSASVGGVLDEQFF.

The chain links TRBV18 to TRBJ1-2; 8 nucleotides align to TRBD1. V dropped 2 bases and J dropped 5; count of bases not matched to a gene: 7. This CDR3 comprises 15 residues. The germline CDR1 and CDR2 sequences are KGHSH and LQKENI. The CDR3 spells CASSPEVGQVYGYTF. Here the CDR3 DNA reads TGTGCCAGCTCACCAGAGGTGGGACAGGTGTATGGCTACACCTTC. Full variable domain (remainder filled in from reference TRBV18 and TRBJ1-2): NAGVMQNPRHLVRRRGQEARLRCSPMKGHSHVYWYRQLPEEGLKFMVYLQKENIIDESGMPKERFSAEFPKEGPSILRIQQVVRGDSAAYFCASSPEVGQVYGYTFGSGTRLTVV.

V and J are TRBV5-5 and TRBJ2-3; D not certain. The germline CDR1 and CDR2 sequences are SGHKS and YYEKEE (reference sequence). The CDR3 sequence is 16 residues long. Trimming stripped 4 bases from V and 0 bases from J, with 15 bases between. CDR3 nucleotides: TGTGCCAGCAGCCGTCCACTAACCGACAGCACAGATACGCAGTATTTT. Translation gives CASSRPLTDSTDTQYF. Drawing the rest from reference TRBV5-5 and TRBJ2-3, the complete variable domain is DAGVTQSPTHLIKTRGQQVTLRCSPISGHKSVSWYQQVLGQGPQFIFQYYEKEERGRGNFPDRFSARQFPNYSSELNVNALLLGDSALYLCASSRPLTDSTDTQYFGPGTRLTVL.

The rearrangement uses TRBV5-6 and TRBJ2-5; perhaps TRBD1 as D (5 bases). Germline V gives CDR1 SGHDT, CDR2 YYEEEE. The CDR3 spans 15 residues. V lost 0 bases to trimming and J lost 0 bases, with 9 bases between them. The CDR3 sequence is CASSLGQINQETQYF. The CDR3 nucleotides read TGTGCCAGCAGCTTGGGACAGATTAACCAAGAGACCCAGTACTTC.

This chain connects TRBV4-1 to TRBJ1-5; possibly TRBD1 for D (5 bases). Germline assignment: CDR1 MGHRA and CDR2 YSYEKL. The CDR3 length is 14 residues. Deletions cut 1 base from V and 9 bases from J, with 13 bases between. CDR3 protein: CASSQAGGSGPQHF. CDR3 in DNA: TGCGCCAGCAGCCAAGCCGGGGGTTCGGGGCCCCAGCATTTT.